Below, one T cell receptor beta chain is given with its context. The sample comes from a study of blood T cell repertoires in COVID-19. Study-wide background: From the United States, Italy and Spain came samples of acute and convalescent COVID-19. T cells, B-cell-depleted T cells, or PBMCs provided the cDNA or gDNA that served as material.

Germline-derived CDR1 and CDR2 are SGHRS and YFSETQ. CDR3 length equals 18 residues. The ends lost 4 bases at V and 5 bases at J; junction bases unmatched: 14. The assay was immunoSEQ multiplex PCR, and TCRdb's table has in-frame clones only and misses some. Here the sample spans some 130,000 clones, 78% being singletons. This chain joins TRBV5-1 and TRBJ1-6, with TRBD1 identical over 8 bases. The sequencing sample was made of peripheral blood. The TCR was taken from a man aged 60-69 years who had recovered from COVID-19. CDR3 DNA: TGCGCCAGCAGCGCAATGTCCAGGGGGCCAACTGATAATTCACCCCTCCACTTT. This codes for CASSAMSRGPTDNSPLHF.